This T cell receptor beta chain was sequenced in a study of tumor-infiltrating lymphocytes in localized non-small cell lung cancer. This table comes from immunoSEQ multiplex PCR, and its TCRdb copy is limited to in-frame clones, with some not included. This sample has roughly 12,000 clones; about 72% occur once, and the top ten carry approximately 11%. Deletions cut 2 bases from V and 4 bases from J, with 24 bases between. Per the germline V gene, CDR1 is SEHNR and CDR2 is FQNEAQ (reference sequence). The CDR3 runs to 18 residues. The chain employs TRBV7-9 and TRBJ2-7, with D possibly TRBD2 on 5 matching bases. The sequenced sample consisted of uninvolved lung tissue not adjacent to the tumor. This TCR was sampled from a human donor with non-small cell lung cancer. This chain's CDR3 is CASSLNKRGKRTEYEQYF. CDR3 bases: TGTGCCAGCAGCTTAAACAAACGTGGTAAGCGGACCGAATACGAGCAGTACTTC. Filled out from reference TRBV7-9 and TRBJ2-7, the complete variable domain reads DTGVSQNPRHKITKRGQNVTFRCDPISEHNRLYWYRQTLGQGPEFLTYFQNEAQLEKSRLLSDRFSAERPKGSFSTLEIQRTEQGDSAMYLCASSLNKRGKRTEYEQYFGPGTRLTVT.